The present entry profiles one T cell receptor beta chain with its context. The sample comes from a study of blood T cell repertoires in COVID-19. As for the study in general: From the United States, Italy and Spain came samples of acute and convalescent COVID-19. Nucleic acid was either cDNA or gDNA, and it came from T cells, B-cell-depleted T cells, or PBMCs.

From germline, CDR1 is SGHTA and CDR2 FQGNSA. There are 14 residues in the CDR3. V lost 4 bases, J lost 6 bases, and 15 bases lay in between. Original analysis: Estimated nucleated cell counts came from reference gene primer amplification. Profiling relied on immunoSEQ multiplex PCR, and the TCRdb table lists in-frame clones only, not all of them. The V and J calls and clone size come from that table; D and trimming were worked out from the DNA. The sample gives under 60,000 clones, over 80% of which show up once; about 59% is in the top ten. This sequence joins TRBV7-2 and TRBJ1-2, with D unclear. This clonotype was obtained from a man between 65 and 79 years old with acute or convalescent COVID-19. Sequencing was done on a sample of peripheral blood. The CDR3 nucleotides are TGTGCCAGCAGCTGGGTTAGTCTACGGGATGGCTACACCTTC. As protein: CASSWVSLRDGYTF.